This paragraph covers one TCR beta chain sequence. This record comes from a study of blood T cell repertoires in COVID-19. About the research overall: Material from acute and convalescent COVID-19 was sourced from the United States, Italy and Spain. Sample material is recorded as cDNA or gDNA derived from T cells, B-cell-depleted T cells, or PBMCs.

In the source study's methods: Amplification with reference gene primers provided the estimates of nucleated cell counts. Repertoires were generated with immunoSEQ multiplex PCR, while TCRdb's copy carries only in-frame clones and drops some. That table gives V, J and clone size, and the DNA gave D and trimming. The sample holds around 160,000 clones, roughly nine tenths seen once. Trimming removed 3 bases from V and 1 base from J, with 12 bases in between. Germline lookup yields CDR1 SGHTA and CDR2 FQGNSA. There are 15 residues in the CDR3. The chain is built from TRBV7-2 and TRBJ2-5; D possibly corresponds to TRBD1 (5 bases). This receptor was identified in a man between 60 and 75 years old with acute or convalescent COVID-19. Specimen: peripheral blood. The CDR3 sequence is CASSFFPTVQETQYF. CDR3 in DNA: TGTGCCAGCAGCTTTTTCCCGACAGTCCAAGAGACCCAGTACTTC.